This T cell receptor (beta chain) was profiled in a study of CD8 T cells in ankylosing spondylitis. Study-wide points: Certain motif variants had earlier appeared in reactive arthritis synovial fluid and blood. Seemingly distinctive of ankylosing spondylitis blood was a TCR beta motif formed by eight highly homologous variants.

Regarding this clonotype: Antigen: not known.

TCRdb re-called the 5' RACE reads with MiXCR, one entry per CDR3 protein. There are approximately 300,000 distinct CDR3 sequences in the sample; 7% to 9% occur only once, and 14% to 15% lies in the top ten. The germline V gene encodes CDR1 SEHNR and CDR2 FQNEAQ (reference sequence). The CDR3 extends over 16 amino acids. Trimming left V 5 bases short and J 10 bases short, with 21 bases between. The specimen sequenced was blood, either unsorted or a sorted T cell fraction (not recorded which). V usage is TRBV7-9 and J usage is TRBJ1-6; D not certain. This TCR derives from a male donor with ankylosing spondylitis. The CDR3 DNA follows: TGTGCCAGCAGCCCCCCCCGGGCAGGCAACCTGTCACCCCTCCACTTT. Amino acids: CASSPPRAGNLSPLHF.